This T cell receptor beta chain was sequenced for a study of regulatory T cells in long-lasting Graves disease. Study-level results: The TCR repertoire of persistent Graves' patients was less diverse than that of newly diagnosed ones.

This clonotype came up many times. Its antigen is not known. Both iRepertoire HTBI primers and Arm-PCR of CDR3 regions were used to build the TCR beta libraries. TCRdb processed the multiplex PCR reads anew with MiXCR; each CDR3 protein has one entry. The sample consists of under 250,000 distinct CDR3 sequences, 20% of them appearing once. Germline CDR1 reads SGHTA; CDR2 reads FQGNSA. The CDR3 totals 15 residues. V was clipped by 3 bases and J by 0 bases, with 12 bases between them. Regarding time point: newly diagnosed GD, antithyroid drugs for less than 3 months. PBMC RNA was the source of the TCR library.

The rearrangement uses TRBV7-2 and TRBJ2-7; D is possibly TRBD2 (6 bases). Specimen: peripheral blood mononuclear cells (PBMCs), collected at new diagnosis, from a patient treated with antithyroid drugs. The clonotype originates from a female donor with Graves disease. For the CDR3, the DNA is TGTGCCAGCAGCTTGGGACTCTCGAGCTCCTACGAGCAGTACTTC. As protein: CASSLGLSSSYEQYF.